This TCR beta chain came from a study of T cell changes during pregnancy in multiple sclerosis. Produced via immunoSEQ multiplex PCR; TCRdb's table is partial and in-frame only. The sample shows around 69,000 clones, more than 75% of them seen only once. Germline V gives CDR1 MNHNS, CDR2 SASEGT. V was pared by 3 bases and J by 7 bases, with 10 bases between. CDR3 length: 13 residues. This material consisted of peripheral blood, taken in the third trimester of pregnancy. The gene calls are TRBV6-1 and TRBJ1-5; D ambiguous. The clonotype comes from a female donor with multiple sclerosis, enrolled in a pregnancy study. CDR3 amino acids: CASSDVSEQPQHF. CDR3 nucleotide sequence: TGTGCCAGCAGTGACGTATCGGAGCAGCCCCAGCATTTT.